The sequence of this T cell receptor (beta chain) was determined in a study of shared clonotypes between healthy human individuals. Study as a whole: A couple of female and three male donors aged 18 to 49 were enrolled. CD4 naive and CD4 memory each took three plates per donor, while CD8 naive took two and CD8 memory one.

Details on this clone: Its antigen remains unknown.

Study observations and caveats: Richness estimates generally favored naive over memory subsets.

The test was conducted at deep level. The table came from immunoSEQ multiplex PCR; TCRdb's copy has only in-frame clones and leaves some out. The profile shows about 600,000 clones, almost 97% of them singletons. Trimming took 2 bases from V and 1 from J, leaving 9 bases between them. Germline V gene data show CDR1 as SGHTA and CDR2 as FQGNSA. The length of the CDR3 is 15 residues. This receptor was taken from a woman aged 25 to 39 in good health. The sequencing sample was made of naive CD4+ T cells sorted from blood. Subset denoted: CD45RA+ positively selected. The chain is built from TRBV7-2 and TRBJ1-5; D uncertain. CDR3 protein: CASSLSWGSNQPQHF. The CDR3, as DNA: TGTGCCAGCAGCTTATCCTGGGGAAGCAATCAGCCCCAGCATTTT.